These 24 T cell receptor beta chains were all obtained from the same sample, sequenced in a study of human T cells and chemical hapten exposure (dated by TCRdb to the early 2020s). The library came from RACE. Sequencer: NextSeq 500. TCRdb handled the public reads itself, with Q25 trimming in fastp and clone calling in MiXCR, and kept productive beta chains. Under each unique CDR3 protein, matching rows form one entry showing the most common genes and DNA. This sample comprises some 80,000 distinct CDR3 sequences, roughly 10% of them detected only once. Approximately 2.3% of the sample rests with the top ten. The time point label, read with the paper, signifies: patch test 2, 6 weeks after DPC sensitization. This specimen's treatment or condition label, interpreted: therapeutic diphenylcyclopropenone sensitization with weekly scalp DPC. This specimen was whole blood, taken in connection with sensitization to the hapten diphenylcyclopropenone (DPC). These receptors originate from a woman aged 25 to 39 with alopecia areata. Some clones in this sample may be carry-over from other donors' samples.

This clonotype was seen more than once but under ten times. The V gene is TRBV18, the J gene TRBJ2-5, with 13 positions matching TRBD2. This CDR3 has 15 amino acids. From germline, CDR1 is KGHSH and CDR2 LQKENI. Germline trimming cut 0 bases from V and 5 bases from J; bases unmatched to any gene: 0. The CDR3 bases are TGTGCCAGCTCACCACCGGGACTAGCGGGGGAGACCCAGTACTTC. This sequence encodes CASSPPGLAGETQYF.

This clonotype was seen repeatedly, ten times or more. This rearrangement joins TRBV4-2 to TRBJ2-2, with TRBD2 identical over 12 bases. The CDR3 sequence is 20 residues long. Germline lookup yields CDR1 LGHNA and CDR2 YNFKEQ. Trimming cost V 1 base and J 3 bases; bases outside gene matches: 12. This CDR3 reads CASSQVQTSGGFLYTGELFF. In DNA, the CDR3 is TGTGCCAGCAGCCAAGTCCAGACTAGCGGGGGTTTCCTATACACCGGGGAGCTGTTTTTT.

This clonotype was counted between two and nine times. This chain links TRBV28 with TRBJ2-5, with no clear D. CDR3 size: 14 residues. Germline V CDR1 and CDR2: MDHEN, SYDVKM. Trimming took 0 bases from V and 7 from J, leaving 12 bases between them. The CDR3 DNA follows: TGTGCCAGCAGTTTATGGACCGTAAAAGGGACCCAGTACTTC. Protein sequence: CASSLWTVKGTQYF.

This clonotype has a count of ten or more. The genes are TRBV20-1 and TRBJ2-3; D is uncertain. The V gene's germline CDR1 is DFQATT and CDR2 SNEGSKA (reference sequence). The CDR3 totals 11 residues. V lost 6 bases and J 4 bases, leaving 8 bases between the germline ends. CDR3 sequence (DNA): TGCAGTGCCCACATCGCAGATACGCAGTATTTT. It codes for CSAHIADTQYF.

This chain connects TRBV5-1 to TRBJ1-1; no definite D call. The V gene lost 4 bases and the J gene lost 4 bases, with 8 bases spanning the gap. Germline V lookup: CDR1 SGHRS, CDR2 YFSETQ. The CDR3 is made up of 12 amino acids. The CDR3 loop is CASSREGTEAFF. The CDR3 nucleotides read TGCGCCAGCAGCAGGGAGGGCACTGAAGCTTTCTTT.

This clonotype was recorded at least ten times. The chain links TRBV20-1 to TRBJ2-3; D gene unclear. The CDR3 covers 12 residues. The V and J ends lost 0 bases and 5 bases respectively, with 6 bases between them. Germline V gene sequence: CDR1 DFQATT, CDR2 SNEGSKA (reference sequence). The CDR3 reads CSARESKDTQYF. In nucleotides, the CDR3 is TGCAGTGCTAGAGAGTCTAAAGATACGCAGTATTTT.

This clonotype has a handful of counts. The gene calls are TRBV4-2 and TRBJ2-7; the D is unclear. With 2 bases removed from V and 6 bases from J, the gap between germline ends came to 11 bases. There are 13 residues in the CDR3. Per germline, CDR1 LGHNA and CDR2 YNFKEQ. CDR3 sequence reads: CASSQREDGEQYF. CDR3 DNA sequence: TGTGCCAGCAGCCAACGTGAAGACGGCGAGCAGTACTTC.

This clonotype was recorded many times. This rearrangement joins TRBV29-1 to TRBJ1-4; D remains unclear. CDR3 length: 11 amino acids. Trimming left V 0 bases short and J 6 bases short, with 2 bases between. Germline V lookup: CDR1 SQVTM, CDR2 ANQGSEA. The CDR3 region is CSVEEDEKLFF. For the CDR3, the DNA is TGCAGCGTTGAAGAAGATGAAAAACTGTTTTTT. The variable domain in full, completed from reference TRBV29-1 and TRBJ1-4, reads SAVISQKPSRDICQRGTSLTIQCQVDSQVTMMFWYRQQPGQSLTLIATANQGSEATYESGFVIDKFPISRPNLTFSTLTVSNMSPEDSSIYLCSVEEDEKLFFGSGTQLSVL.

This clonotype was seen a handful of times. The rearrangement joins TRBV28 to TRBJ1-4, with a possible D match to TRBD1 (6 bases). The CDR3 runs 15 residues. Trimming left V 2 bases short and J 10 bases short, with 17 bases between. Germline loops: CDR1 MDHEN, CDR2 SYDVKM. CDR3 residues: CASSLPEGVLGKLFF. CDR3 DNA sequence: TGTGCCAGCAGTTTACCCGAGGGGGTCTTAGGAAAACTGTTTTTT.

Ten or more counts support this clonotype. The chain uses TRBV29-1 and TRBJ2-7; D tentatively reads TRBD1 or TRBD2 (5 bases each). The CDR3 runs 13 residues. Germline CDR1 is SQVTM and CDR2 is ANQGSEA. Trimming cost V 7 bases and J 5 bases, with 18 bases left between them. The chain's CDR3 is CSAAGTASNEQYF. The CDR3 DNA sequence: TGCAGCGCCGCCGGGACGGCGTCCAACGAGCAGTACTTC.

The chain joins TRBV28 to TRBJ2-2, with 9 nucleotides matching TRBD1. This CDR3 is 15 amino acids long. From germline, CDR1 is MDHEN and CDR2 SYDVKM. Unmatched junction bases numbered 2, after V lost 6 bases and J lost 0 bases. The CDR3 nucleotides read TGTGCCAGCAGAAGGGACAGGGCGAACACCGGGGAGCTGTTTTTT. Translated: CASRRDRANTGELFF.

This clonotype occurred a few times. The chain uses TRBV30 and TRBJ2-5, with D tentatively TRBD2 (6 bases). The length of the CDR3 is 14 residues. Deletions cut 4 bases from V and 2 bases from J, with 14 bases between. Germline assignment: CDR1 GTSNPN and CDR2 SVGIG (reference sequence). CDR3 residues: CAWNTGTFQETQYF. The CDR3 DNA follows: TGTGCCTGGAACACCGGGACTTTTCAAGAGACCCAGTACTTC.

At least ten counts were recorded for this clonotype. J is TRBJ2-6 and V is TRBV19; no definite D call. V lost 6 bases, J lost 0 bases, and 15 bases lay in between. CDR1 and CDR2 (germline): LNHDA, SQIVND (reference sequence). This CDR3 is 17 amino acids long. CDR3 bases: TGTGCCAGTAGCCCTGTTCTCCCTACCTCTGGGGCCAACGTCCTGACTTTC. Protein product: CASSPVLPTSGANVLTF.

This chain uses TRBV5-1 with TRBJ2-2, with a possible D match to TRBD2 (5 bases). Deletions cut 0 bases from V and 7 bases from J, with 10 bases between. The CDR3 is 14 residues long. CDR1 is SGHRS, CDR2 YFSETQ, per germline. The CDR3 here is CASSLAAAVGELFF. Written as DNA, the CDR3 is TGCGCCAGCAGCTTGGCCGCAGCGGTCGGGGAGCTGTTTTTT.

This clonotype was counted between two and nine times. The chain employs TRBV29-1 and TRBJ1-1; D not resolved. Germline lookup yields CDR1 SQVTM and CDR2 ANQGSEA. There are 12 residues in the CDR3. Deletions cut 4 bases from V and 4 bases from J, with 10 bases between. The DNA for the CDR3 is TGCAGCGTTGGACGGCACGCCACTGAAGCTTTCTTT. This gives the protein CSVGRHATEAFF.

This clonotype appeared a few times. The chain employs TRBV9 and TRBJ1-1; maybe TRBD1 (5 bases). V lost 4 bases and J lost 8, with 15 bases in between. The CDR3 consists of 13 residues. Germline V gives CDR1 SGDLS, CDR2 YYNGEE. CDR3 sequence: CASSPLPGGEAFF. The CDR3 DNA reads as TGTGCCAGCAGCCCGCTCCCCGGGGGAGAAGCTTTCTTT.

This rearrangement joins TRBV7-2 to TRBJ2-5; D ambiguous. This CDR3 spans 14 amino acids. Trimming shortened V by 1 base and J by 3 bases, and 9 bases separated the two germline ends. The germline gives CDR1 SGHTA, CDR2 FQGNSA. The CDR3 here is CASSLGSREETQYF. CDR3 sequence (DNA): TGTGCCAGCAGCTTAGGTTCCCGGGAAGAGACCCAGTACTTC.

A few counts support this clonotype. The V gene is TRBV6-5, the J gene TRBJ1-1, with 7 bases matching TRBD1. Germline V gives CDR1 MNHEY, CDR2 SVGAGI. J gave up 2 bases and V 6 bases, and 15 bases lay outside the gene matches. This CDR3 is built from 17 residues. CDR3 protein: CASRPIPDRAKNTEAFF. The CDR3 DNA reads TGTGCCAGCAGACCCATCCCCGACAGGGCCAAAAACACTGAAGCTTTCTTT.

The CDR3 is CASSQGASGRVGEQFF. Here the CDR3 DNA reads TGTGCCAGCAGCCAAGGGGCTAGCGGGAGGGTAGGTGAGCAGTTCTTC. This rearrangement joins TRBV3-1 to TRBJ2-1; 12 bases agree with TRBD2. The CDR3 loop spans 16 amino acids. J was trimmed by 9 bases and V by 1 base; bases with no gene match: 7. Per the germline V gene, CDR1 is LGHDT and CDR2 is YNNKEL (reference sequence).

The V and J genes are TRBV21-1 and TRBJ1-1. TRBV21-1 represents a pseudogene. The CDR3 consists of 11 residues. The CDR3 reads CASSNSAEAFF. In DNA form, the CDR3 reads TGTGCCAGCAGCAATTCCGCTGAAGCTTTCTTT.

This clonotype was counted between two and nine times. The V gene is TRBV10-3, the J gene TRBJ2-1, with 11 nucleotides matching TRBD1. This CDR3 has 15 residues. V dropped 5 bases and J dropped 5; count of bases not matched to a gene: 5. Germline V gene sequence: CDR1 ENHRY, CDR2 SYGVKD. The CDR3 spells CAISSDRGQDNEQFF. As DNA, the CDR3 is TGTGCCATCAGTTCGGACAGGGGGCAGGACAATGAGCAGTTCTTC.

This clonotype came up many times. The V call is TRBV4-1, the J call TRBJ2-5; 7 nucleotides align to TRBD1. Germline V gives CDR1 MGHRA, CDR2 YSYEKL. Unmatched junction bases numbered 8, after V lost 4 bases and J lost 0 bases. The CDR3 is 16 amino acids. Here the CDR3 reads CASSPATGVYQETQYF. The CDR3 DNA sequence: TGCGCCAGCAGCCCCGCCACAGGGGTTTACCAAGAGACCCAGTACTTC.

The CDR3 reads CASSQDRGLTYEQYF. As DNA, the CDR3 is TGTGCCAGCAGCCAAGATAGGGGGTTGACCTACGAGCAGTACTTC. This chain joins TRBV4-2 and TRBJ2-7; D may be TRBD1 (6 bases). Germline V gene sequence: CDR1 LGHNA, CDR2 YNFKEQ. Between the trimmed V and J ends, which lost 0 bases and 2 bases, there was a span of 11 bases. CDR3 size: 15 residues.

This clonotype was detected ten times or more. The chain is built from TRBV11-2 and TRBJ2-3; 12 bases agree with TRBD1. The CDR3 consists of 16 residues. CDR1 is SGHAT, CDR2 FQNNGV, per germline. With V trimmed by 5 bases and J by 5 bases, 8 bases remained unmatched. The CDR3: CASSPGDRGRVDTQYF. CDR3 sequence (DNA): TGTGCCAGCAGCCCCGGGGACAGGGGGCGAGTAGATACGCAGTATTTT.